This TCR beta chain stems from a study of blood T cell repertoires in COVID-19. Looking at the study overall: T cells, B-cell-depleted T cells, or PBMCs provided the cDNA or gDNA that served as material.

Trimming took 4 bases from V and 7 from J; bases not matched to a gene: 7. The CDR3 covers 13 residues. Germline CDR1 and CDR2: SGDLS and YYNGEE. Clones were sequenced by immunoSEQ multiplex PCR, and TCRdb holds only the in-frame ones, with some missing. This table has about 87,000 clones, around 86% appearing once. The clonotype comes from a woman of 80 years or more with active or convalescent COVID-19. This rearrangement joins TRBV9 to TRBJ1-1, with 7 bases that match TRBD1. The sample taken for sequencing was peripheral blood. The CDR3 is CASSPRGTNEAFF. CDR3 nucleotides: TGTGCCAGCAGCCCCAGGGGGACGAATGAAGCTTTCTTT.